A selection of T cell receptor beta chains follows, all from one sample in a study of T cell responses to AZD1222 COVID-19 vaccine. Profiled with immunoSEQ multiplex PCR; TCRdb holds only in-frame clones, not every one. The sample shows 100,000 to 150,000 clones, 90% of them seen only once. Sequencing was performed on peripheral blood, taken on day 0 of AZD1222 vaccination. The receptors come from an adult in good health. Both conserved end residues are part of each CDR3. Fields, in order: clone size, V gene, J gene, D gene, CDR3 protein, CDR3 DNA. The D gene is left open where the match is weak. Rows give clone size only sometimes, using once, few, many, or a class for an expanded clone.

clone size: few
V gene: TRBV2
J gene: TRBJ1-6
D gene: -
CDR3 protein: CASSTGSIGTPVHF
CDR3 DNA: TGTGCCAGCAGTACCGGCTCTATTGGGACCCCAGTCCACTTT

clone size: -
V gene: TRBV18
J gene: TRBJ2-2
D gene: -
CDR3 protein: CASSAGQSNTGELFF
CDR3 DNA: TGTGCCAGCTCGGCGGGACAGTCGAACACCGGGGAGCTGTTTTTT

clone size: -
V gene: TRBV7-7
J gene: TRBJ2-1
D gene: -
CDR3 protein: CASSLGTSPESNEQFF
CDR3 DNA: TGTGCTAGCAGCTTAGGAACTAGCCCGGAAAGCAATGAGCAGTTCTTC

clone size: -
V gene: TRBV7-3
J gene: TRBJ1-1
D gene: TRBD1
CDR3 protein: CASSKRQGDEAFF
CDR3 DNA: TGTGCCAGCAGCAAACGACAGGGCGATGAAGCTTTCTTT

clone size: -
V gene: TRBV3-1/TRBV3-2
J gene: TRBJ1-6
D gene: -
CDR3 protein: CASSPRGGSSSPLHF
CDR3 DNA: TGTGCCAGCAGCCCCCGAGGAGGGAGCAGTTCACCCCTCCACTTT

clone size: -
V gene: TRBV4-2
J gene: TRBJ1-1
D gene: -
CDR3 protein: CASSQDRGAEAFF
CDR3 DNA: TGTGCCAGCAGCCAAGATAGAGGGGCTGAAGCTTTCTTT

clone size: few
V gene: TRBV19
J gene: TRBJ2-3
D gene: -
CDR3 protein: CASKLGGTDTQYF
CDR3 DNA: TGTGCCAGTAAGTTGGGGGGCACAGATACGCAGTATTTT

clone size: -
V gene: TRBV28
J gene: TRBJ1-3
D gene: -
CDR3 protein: CASSPPSRGRNTIYF
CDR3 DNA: TGTGCCAGCAGCCCTCCCTCGAGGGGACGAAACACCATATATTTT

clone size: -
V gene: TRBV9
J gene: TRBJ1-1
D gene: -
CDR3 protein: CASSVDGHPRPGAFF
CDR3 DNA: TGTGCCAGCAGCGTAGATGGACACCCAAGGCCGGGGGCTTTCTTT

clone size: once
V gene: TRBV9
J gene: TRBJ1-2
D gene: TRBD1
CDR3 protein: CASSATGLPAYGYTF
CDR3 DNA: TGTGCCAGCAGCGCGACAGGGCTTCCGGCCTATGGCTACACCTTC

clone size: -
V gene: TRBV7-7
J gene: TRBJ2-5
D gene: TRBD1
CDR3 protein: CASSLDGTGGRETQYF
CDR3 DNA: TGTGCTAGCAGCTTGGACGGGACAGGGGGCCGGGAGACCCAGTACTTC

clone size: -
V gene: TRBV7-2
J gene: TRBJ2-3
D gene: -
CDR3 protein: CASSLDGGNTDTQYF
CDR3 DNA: TGTGCCAGCAGCTTAGACGGTGGGAACACAGATACGCAGTATTTT

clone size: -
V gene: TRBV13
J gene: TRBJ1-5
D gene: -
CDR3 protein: CASSLAGQPQHF
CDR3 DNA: TGTGCCAGCAGCTTAGCTGGTCAGCCCCAGCATTTT

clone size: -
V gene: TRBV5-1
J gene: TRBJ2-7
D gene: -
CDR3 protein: CASSLLGRTAGGHEQYF
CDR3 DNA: TGCGCCAGCAGCTTGCTAGGAAGGACAGCGGGTGGCCACGAGCAGTACTTC

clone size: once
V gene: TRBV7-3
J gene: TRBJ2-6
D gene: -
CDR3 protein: CASSPHSGANVLTF
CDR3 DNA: TGTGCCAGCAGCCCCCACTCGGGTGCCAACGTCCTGACTTTC

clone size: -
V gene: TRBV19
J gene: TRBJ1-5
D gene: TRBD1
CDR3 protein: CASSTRTGGQPQHF
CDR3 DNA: TGTGCCAGTAGTACTCGGACAGGGGGTCAGCCCCAGCATTTT

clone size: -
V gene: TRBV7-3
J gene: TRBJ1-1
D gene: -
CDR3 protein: CASSLTSAVNTEAFF
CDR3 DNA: TGTGCCAGCAGCTTAACGTCGGCAGTGAACACTGAAGCTTTCTTT

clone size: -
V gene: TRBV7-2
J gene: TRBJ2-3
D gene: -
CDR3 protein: CASSITSPDTQYF
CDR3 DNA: TGTGCCAGCAGCATTACTAGCCCCGATACGCAGTATTTT

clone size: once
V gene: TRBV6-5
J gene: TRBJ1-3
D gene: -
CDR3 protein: CASSYRGSGNTIYF
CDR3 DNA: TGTGCCAGCAGTTACCGGGGATCGGGAAACACCATATATTTT

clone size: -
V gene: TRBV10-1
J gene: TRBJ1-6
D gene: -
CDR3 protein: CASSRDDNSPLHF
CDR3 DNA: TGCGCCAGCAGCCGGGACGACAATTCACCCCTCCACTTT

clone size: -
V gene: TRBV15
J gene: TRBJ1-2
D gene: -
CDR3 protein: CATSPRTTGYGYTF
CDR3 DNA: TGTGCCACCAGCCCTAGGACAACCGGCTATGGCTACACCTTC

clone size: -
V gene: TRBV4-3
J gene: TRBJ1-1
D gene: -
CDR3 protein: CASSQSNRAEAFF
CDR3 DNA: TGCGCCAGCAGCCAATCCAATCGGGCTGAAGCTTTCTTT

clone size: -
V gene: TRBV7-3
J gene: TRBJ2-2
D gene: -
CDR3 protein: CASSPRGNTGELFF
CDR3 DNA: TGTGCCAGCAGCCCACGAGGGAACACCGGGGAGCTGTTTTTT

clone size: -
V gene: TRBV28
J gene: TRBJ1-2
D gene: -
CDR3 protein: CASSRMGGNYGYTF
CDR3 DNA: TGTGCCAGCAGCCGAATGGGTGGCAACTATGGCTACACCTTC

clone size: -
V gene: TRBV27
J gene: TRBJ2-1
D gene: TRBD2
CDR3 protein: CASRLGLAGHEQFF
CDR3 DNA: TGTGCCAGCAGACTGGGACTAGCGGGGCATGAGCAGTTCTTC

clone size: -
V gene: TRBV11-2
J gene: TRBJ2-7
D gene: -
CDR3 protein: CASSFGQGPPYEQYF
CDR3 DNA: TGTGCCAGCAGCTTTGGCCAGGGCCCACCCTACGAGCAGTACTTC

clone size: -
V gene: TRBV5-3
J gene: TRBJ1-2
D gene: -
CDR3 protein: CARSLPQGGYGYTF
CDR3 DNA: TGTGCCAGAAGCTTGCCGCAGGGCGGCTATGGCTACACCTTC

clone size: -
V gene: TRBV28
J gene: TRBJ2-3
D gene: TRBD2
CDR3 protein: CAISGGATDTQYF
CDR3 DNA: TGTGCCATTAGCGGGGGGGCAACAGATACGCAGTATTTT

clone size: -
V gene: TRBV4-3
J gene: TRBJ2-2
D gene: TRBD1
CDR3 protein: CASSQEQGWTGELFF
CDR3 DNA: TGCGCCAGCAGCCAAGAACAGGGGTGGACCGGGGAGCTGTTTTTT